Sequencing of this TCR beta chain was carried out in a study of blood T cells in healthy people across ages. This clonotype has only a few counts. What it binds is not known. A second PCR of roughly 6 to 12 cycles used a sample-barcoded 5' primer and a J-beta primer mix. TCRdb re-analysed the 5' RACE reads in MiXCR, keeping a single row per CDR3 protein. The data contain some 1,800,000 distinct CDR3 sequences, approximately 39% of them singletons. The study's findings and limits: The fall in TCR beta diversity per million T cells was roughly linear with age. Versus aged donors, long-lived donors had higher diversity and more naive CD4+ cells. Researchers deemed the diversity estimates from one million T cells underestimates. As naive T cell percentage varied, TCR beta diversity correlated strongly with it.

Germline CDR1 and CDR2: DFQATT and SNEGSKA (reference sequence). V shed 5 bases and J shed 7 bases, with 18 bases lying between them. The CDR3 is 14 residues long. V usage is TRBV20-1 and J usage is TRBJ1-5, with D perhaps TRBD1 (6 bases). The sequencing input was blood. This TCR derives from a human donor in good health. The CDR3 DNA sequence: TGCAGTGCTCCCCTACAGGGTTTCCGGCAGCCCCAGCATTTT. This gives the protein CSAPLQGFRQPQHF.